This is a list of T cell receptor beta chains from one sample in a study of blood T cell repertoires in COVID-19. Assay: immunoSEQ multiplex PCR; the TCRdb copy retains only in-frame clones and omits some. The sample includes more than 200,000 clones, around 90% of them seen just once. Sequencing was performed on PBMCs or T cells enriched from blood (not recorded which). The receptors were sampled from a young man in a cohort exposed to, infected with or recovered from COVID-19 (not recorded which). Each CDR3 is given with its conserved first and last residue. Each record gives: clone size, J gene, V gene, D gene, CDR3 DNA, CDR3 protein. A D gene is named only where the DNA matches it firmly. Size values are once, few and many counts, or a class for expanded clones, and some rows have none.

size: .
J: TRBJ2-7
V: TRBV25-1
D: TRBD2
DNA: TGTGCCAGCAGTGAACAACCGGGTGTAGCGGGAGGCGGTTACGAGCAGTACTTC
CDR3: CASSEQPGVAGGGYEQYF

size: once
J: TRBJ2-7
V: TRBV29-1
D: .
DNA: TGCAGCGTCCTAAGCGGGCTGATTTCGAGCTCCTACGAGCAGTACTTC
CDR3: CSVLSGLISSSYEQYF

size: .
J: TRBJ2-7
V: TRBV4-1
D: TRBD2
DNA: TGCGCCAGCAGCCAAGGTAGCGGGAGTTCGGGCGAGCAGTACTTC
CDR3: CASSQGSGSSGEQYF

size: once
J: TRBJ1-1
V: TRBV7-2
D: .
DNA: TGTGCCAGCAGCTCCTACTCGGGGAACACTGAAGCTTTCTTT
CDR3: CASSSYSGNTEAFF

size: .
J: TRBJ1-3
V: TRBV7-6
D: TRBD1
DNA: TGTGCCAGCAGCCCGGGACAGGGAAACACCATATATTTT
CDR3: CASSPGQGNTIYF

size: .
J: TRBJ2-5
V: TRBV12-3/TRBV12-4
D: .
DNA: TGTGCCAGTCGGGGGGCCGGGGGCCAGTACTTC
CDR3: CASRGAGGQYF

size: .
J: TRBJ2-7
V: TRBV10-3
D: .
DNA: TGTGCCATTGGACTAGGGGGCTACGAGCAGTACTTC
CDR3: CAIGLGGYEQYF

size: few
J: TRBJ1-2
V: TRBV6-5
D: TRBD1
DNA: TGTGCCAGCAGTTATTATCCGGGACAGCGGGGCTACACCTTC
CDR3: CASSYYPGQRGYTF

size: .
J: TRBJ1-3
V: TRBV3-1/TRBV3-2
D: TRBD1
DNA: TGTGCCAGCAGTTCCCGGGACAGGGTCGGGACCATATATTTT
CDR3: CASSSRDRVGTIYF

size: .
J: TRBJ1-5
V: TRBV15
D: TRBD1
DNA: TGTGCCACCAGCAGCACAACCTTGACAGGGAGCAATCAGCCCCAGCATTTT
CDR3: CATSSTTLTGSNQPQHF